Following are 5 T cell receptor beta chains from one sample sequenced in a study of CD8+ T cells in alopecia areata. Stated treatment: oral pan-JAK inhibitor, 5-10 mg twice daily. RNA, once extracted, was reverse transcribed into cDNA for use as the sequencing template. Profiling relied on immunoSEQ multiplex PCR, and the TCRdb table lists in-frame clones only, not all of them. The sample includes about 74,000 clones, 25% to 30% of them seen just once. The specimen was CD8+ T cells sorted from blood, collected at week 4, from a patient treated with tofacitinib. All receptors derive from a human donor with alopecia areata.

The chain combines TRBV5-4 with TRBJ2-5; 13 positions match TRBD2. This CDR3 has 19 residues. Germline CDR1 reads SGHNT; CDR2 reads YYREEE (reference sequence). V lost 4 bases and J lost 5; bases outside the gene matches: 17. The CDR3 spells CASSIGLAGVGGPEETQYF. CDR3 in DNA: TGTGCCAGCAGCATCGGACTAGCGGGAGTAGGTGGACCAGAGGAGACCCAGTACTTC.

V gene TRBV29-1 combines with J gene TRBJ2-7; D unclear. The germline CDR1 and CDR2 sequences are SQVTM and ANQGSEA. Deletions cut 0 bases from V and 0 bases from J, with 6 bases between. The length of the CDR3 is 13 residues. In nucleotides, the CDR3 is TGCAGCGTTGAAGAACCCAGCTCCTACGAGCAGTACTTC. Translation: CSVEEPSSYEQYF.

The chain combines TRBV7-8 with TRBJ2-7; TRBD2 matches 8 bases. The V gene's germline CDR1 is SGHVS and CDR2 FQNEAQ. This CDR3 spans 15 amino acids. V was clipped by 5 bases and J by 4 bases; unmatched bases: 10. The CDR3 here is CASSPIAGPPYEQYF. CDR3 coding DNA: TGTGCCAGCAGCCCGATAGCGGGGCCCCCATACGAGCAGTACTTC.

The chain uses TRBV6-4 and TRBJ1-4, with D maybe TRBD1 (5 bases). In germline, CDR1 is MRHNA, CDR2 SNTAGT. The ends were cut back, 3 bases at V and 8 bases at J, with 10 bases in the middle. CDR3 length: 13 amino acids. The CDR3 region has the DNA TGTGCCAGCAGTGAAGGGGAATCCGAAAAACTGTTTTTT. Its translation is CASSEGESEKLFF.

The genes are TRBV5-1 and TRBJ1-1; D remains ambiguous. The V gene's germline CDR1 is SGHRS and CDR2 YFSETQ. V was clipped by 4 bases and J by 4 bases, with 11 bases between them. This CDR3 has 13 residues. Here the CDR3 reads CASSVGGSTEAFF. DNA of the CDR3: TGCGCCAGCAGCGTCGGTGGGAGCACTGAAGCTTTCTTT. The full variable domain, its missing parts supplied by reference TRBV5-1 and TRBJ1-1, is KAGVTQTPRYLIKTRGQQVTLSCSPISGHRSVSWYQQTPGQGLQFLFEYFSETQRNKGNFPGRFSGRQFSNSRSEMNVSTLELGDSALYLCASSVGGSTEAFFGQGTRLTVV.